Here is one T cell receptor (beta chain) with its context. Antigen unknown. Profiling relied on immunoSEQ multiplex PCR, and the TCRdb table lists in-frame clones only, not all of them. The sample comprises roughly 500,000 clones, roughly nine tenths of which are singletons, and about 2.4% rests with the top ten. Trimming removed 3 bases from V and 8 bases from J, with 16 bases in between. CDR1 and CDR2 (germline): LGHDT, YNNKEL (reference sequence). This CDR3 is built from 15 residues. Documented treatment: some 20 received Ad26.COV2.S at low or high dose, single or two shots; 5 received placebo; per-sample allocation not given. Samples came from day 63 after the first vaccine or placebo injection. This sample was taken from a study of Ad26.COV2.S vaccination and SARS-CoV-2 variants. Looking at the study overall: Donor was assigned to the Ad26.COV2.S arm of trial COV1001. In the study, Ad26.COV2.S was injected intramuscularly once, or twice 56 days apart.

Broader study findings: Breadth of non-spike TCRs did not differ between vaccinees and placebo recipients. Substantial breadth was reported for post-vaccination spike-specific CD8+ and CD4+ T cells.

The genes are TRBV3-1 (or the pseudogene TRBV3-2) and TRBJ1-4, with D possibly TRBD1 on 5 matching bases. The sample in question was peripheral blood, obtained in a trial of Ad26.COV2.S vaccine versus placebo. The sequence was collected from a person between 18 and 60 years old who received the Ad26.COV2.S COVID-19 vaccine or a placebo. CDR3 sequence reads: CASSHHGGLGEKLFF. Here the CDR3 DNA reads TGTGCCAGCAGCCACCATGGGGGTTTGGGAGAAAAACTGTTTTTT.